One and the same sample provided the 7 T cell receptor beta chains below, sequenced in a study of T cells in Graves' hyperthyroidism and ophthalmopathy. RNA transcripts gave rise to amplified TCR beta CDR3 regions. HTBI primers were employed in a first-round RT-PCR of the TCR CDR3. TCRdb used MiXCR to reprocess the multiplex PCR reads, holding one entry per CDR3 protein. The sample contains fewer than 550,000 distinct CDR3 sequences, approximately 24% of which appear only once. What was sequenced was blood. The receptors were gathered from a woman in her twenties or thirties with Graves' ophthalmopathy.

At least ten counts were recorded for this clonotype. This chain links TRBV28 with TRBJ2-5, with 10 nucleotides matching TRBD1. The CDR3 extends over 14 amino acids. Germline V gives CDR1 MDHEN, CDR2 SYDVKM. V lost 7 bases and J lost 6; bases outside the gene matches: 8. CDR3 loop: CASNPGDRGKTQYF. CDR3 DNA sequence: TGTGCCAGCAACCCAGGGGACAGGGGAAAGACCCAGTACTTC.

The table lists this clonotype with a few counts. This chain links TRBV19 with TRBJ2-2, with D perhaps matching TRBD1 (6 bases). Trimming removed 2 bases from V and 0 bases from J, with 7 bases in between. Germline CDR1 is LNHDA and CDR2 is SQIVND (reference sequence). The CDR3 runs 15 residues. The DNA for the CDR3 is TGTGCCAGTAGTATACAGGGGCCGAACACCGGGGAGCTGTTTTTT. Residues: CASSIQGPNTGELFF.

The chain employs TRBV12-5 and TRBJ1-2; D not resolved. Germline V lookup: CDR1 LGHNT, CDR2 FRNRAP. Between the trimmed V and J ends, which lost 0 bases and 5 bases, there was a span of 13 bases. This CDR3 contains 15 residues. The CDR3 reads CASGLVLGSTYGYTF. The CDR3 DNA is TGTGCTAGTGGTTTGGTATTGGGGTCGACGTATGGCTACACCTTC.

Concerning this clonotype itself: Germline and junction disagree at one end, which may indicate a read error. V and J are TRBV30 and TRBJ1-1; D gene ambiguous. The CDR3 runs 14 residues. From germline, CDR1 is GTSNPN and CDR2 SVGIG (reference sequence). The CDR3 nucleotides are TGTGCCTGGAGTCCCCTAAGCGGACTCCATGAAACTTTCTTT. Translated, it gives CAWSPLSGLHETFF.

This clonotype was counted at least ten times. The gene calls are TRBV6-5 and TRBJ1-5; D not resolved. There are 15 residues in the CDR3. CDR1 is MNHEY and CDR2 is SVGAGI in the germline V gene. V was shortened by 4 bases and J by 2 bases, with 12 bases between the two germline ends. Here the CDR3 reads CASSSPGSGNQPQHF. CDR3 in DNA: TGTGCCAGCAGTTCCCCGGGTTCGGGCAATCAGCCCCAGCATTTT.

As DNA, the CDR3 is TGTGCCAGCAGCACCTCCCCCGGCAGGGGAACATCTTACGAGCAGTACTTC. This sequence encodes CASSTSPGRGTSYEQYF. V gene TRBV11-1 combines with J gene TRBJ2-7; D perhaps matches TRBD1 (6 bases). With 5 bases removed from V and 4 bases from J, the gap between germline ends came to 24 bases. This CDR3 is built from 17 residues. Germline loops: CDR1 SGHAT, CDR2 FQDESV (reference sequence). Together with reference TRBV11-1 and TRBJ2-7, the CDR3 gives the full variable domain: EAEVAQSPRYKITEKSQAVAFWCDPISGHATLYWYRQILGQGPELLVQFQDESVVDDSQLPKDRFSAERLKGVDSTLKIQPAELGDSAMYLCASSTSPGRGTSYEQYFGPGTRLTVT.

This clonotype was counted only a few times. This chain joins TRBV15 and TRBJ2-7, with D hard to call. The ends were cut back, 1 base at V and 5 bases at J, with 9 bases in the middle. Germline-derived CDR1 and CDR2 are LNHNV and YYDKDF (reference sequence). The CDR3 totals 13 residues. In nucleotides, the CDR3 is TGTGCCACCAGCAGAGGGTTGGTGGACGAGCAGTACTTC. This sequence encodes CATSRGLVDEQYF.